This T cell receptor (beta chain) was sequenced in a study of OX40 agonist ivuxolimab in advanced cancers. About the research overall: Patients in the trial were receiving intravenous ivuxolimab every 2 weeks, at doses of 0.01 to 10 mg/kg. People who had prior anti-PD-1, anti-PD-L1 or anti-CTLA-4 therapy could take part, and under 50% had some. Study-level points and caveats: Determination of antigen specificity was not performed for the expanded peripheral T cells.

In the case of this clone: Its antigen is undetermined.

Germline-derived CDR1 and CDR2 are SGHVS and FQNEAQ. V was clipped by 7 bases and J by 0 bases, with 15 bases between them. The CDR3 runs to 15 residues. Sequencing was performed with immunoSEQ multiplex PCR; in TCRdb, only in-frame clones are kept and a portion is missing. The table has approximately 35,000 clones, approximately 80% seen once. The sample consisted of CD4+ or CD8+ T cells sorted from blood, taken in a trial of the OX40 agonist ivuxolimab. The chain carries TRBV7-8 and TRBJ1-1; D is perhaps TRBD1 (5 bases). The sequence was obtained from an adult with an advanced solid tumor such as melanoma, head and neck, liver or kidney cancer. The CDR3 coding sequence is TGTGCCAGCACCGTAGGGTGGGGCCTGAACACTGAAGCTTTCTTT. It encodes CASTVGWGLNTEAFF.